This TCR beta chain stems from a study of blood T cell repertoires in COVID-19. Overall study context: T cells, B-cell-depleted T cells, or PBMCs supplied cDNA or gDNA.

Germline V CDR1 and CDR2: SGDLS, YYNGEE. CDR3 size: 17 residues. V was clipped by 0 bases and J by 4 bases; unmatched bases: 7. In the original processing: Amplification with reference gene primers provided the estimates of nucleated cell counts. Produced via immunoSEQ multiplex PCR; TCRdb's table is partial and in-frame only. The D gene and trimming were derived from the DNA, and the V and J assignments and clone size from that table. The sample lists fewer than 150,000 clones, about four fifths seen once, with around 8.5% in the top ten. This TCR derives from a woman between 35 and 50 years old with acute or convalescent COVID-19. The V and J genes are TRBV9 and TRBJ2-3; 11 bases fit TRBD2. The sequenced sample was peripheral blood. CDR3 nucleotide sequence: TGTGCCAGCAGCGTAGATCGACTAGCGGGGAACCCAGATACGCAGTATTTT. It translates to CASSVDRLAGNPDTQYF.